The 12 T cell receptor beta chains in this list originate from one sample, sequenced in a study of molecular identifiers for immune sequencing clone quantification. TCRdb used MiXCR to reprocess the PCR reads, holding one entry per CDR3 protein. The data hold 60,000 to 80,000 distinct CDR3 sequences, with 15% to 20% observed a single time. The material sequenced was naive CD8+ T cells from blood, with Jurkat cell RNA spiked in. The subset was: FACS-sorted CD8+CD4-CCR7+CD45RA+ naive T cells. The receptors shown here come from a human donor in good health. Some libraries in this study had Jurkat cell RNA spiked in.

There are many counts of this clonotype. The chain carries TRBV28 and TRBJ2-2; D not resolved. The CDR3 runs to 17 residues. Germline-derived CDR1 and CDR2 are MDHEN and SYDVKM. V was pared by 5 bases and J by 4 bases, with 20 bases between. The CDR3 protein is CASSSRASTYVTGELFF. Here the CDR3 DNA reads TGTGCCAGCAGTAGTAGGGCGAGTACCTATGTCACCGGGGAGCTGTTTTTT.

Ten or more counts support this clonotype. This chain joins TRBV4-1 and TRBJ2-7; D uncertain. The V end lost 1 base, the J end lost 1 base, and 8 bases lay between the germline ends. The germline gives CDR1 MGHRA, CDR2 YSYEKL. The CDR3 length is 14 residues. CDR3 in DNA: TGCGCCAGCAGCCAAGGCCCTCTATCCTACGAGCAGTACTTC. This codes for CASSQGPLSYEQYF.

For this clonotype: This may be a read error: a much more frequent sequence differs by one nucleotide. This chain uses TRBV9 with TRBJ2-4; 9 nucleotides agree with TRBD2. Germline V gives CDR1 SGDLS, CDR2 YYNGEE. CDR3 length: 15 amino acids. CDR3 sequence: CASSVAGLAKNTQYF. CDR3 DNA sequence: TGTGCCAGCAGCGTAGCGGGACTAGCCAAAAACACTCAGTACTTC.

This clonotype came up once. The conserved final phenylalanine or tryptophan is absent from the CDR3, which likely points to a read error. The chain has TRBV7-9 and TRBJ2-1; 8 bases fit TRBD2. Germline assignment: CDR1 SEHNR and CDR2 FQNEAQ (reference sequence). The CDR3 runs 14 residues. V was pared by 6 bases and J by 7 bases, with 8 bases of the junction left unmatched. The CDR3 is CASSFSGSNNEQFV. Here the CDR3 DNA reads TGTGCCAGCAGTTTCAGCGGGAGTAATAATGAGCAGTTCGTC.

This clonotype showed up many times. The gene calls are TRBV7-9 and TRBJ1-5; D is possibly TRBD1 (5 bases). The V gene lost 8 bases and the J gene lost 3 bases, with 20 bases spanning the gap. Germline values: CDR1 SEHNR, CDR2 FQNEAQ (reference sequence). CDR3 length: 16 amino acids. The CDR3 region is CASCRGGEDVNQPQHF. The CDR3 region has the DNA TGTGCCAGCTGTCGTGGAGGGGAGGATGTCAATCAGCCCCAGCATTTT.

In regard to this clonotype: Just one base apart from a much larger clone, this may be a read error. Since the CDR3 does not end with the conserved phenylalanine or tryptophan, this likely comes from a read error. This chain uses TRBV27 with TRBJ2-7; 7 nucleotides align to TRBD1. The CDR3 has 14 amino acids. CDR1 is MNHEY and CDR2 is SMNVEV in the germline V gene (reference sequence). Unmatched junction bases numbered 6, after V lost 5 bases and J lost 2 bases. Here the CDR3 DNA reads TGTGCCAGCAGTCACCGGACAGGCCCCTACGAGCAGTACTCC. Encoded protein: CASSHRTGPYEQYS.

The J gene is TRBJ2-3, the V gene TRBV27; maybe TRBD1 (5 bases). Germline V gene data show CDR1 as MNHEY and CDR2 as SMNVEV (reference sequence). Trimming removed 1 base at V and 6 bases at J, with 11 bases between. The CDR3 is made up of 14 amino acids. Here the CDR3 reads CASSLWGTKDTQYF. The CDR3 DNA is TGTGCCAGCAGTTTATGGGGCACCAAGGATACGCAGTATTTT.

The table lists this clonotype with many counts. This chain links TRBV11-3 with TRBJ2-3; D is undetermined. V was trimmed by 1 base and J by 1 base, leaving 6 bases between them. CDR3 length equals 14 residues. Germline CDR1 SGHNT, CDR2 YENEEA. CDR3 sequence reads: CASSLGRGTDTQYF. The CDR3, as DNA: TGTGCCAGCAGCTTAGGACGTGGCACAGATACGCAGTATTTT.

The J gene is TRBJ2-2, the V gene TRBV25-1; weak D call: TRBD2 (6 bases). The V gene lost 3 bases and the J gene lost 11 bases, with 13 bases spanning the gap. CDR1 MGHDK and CDR2 SYGVNS come from the germline V gene. There are 13 residues in the CDR3. This CDR3 is CASSDSGTLELFF. For the CDR3, the DNA is TGTGCCAGCAGTGATTCCGGGACTCTCGAGCTGTTTTTT.

Remarks on this clonotype: One end of the junction fails to match germline, which may point to a read error. The rearrangement links TRBV18 to TRBJ2-3; the D gene is possibly TRBD2 (5 bases). The length of the CDR3 is 14 residues. Germline CDR1 is KGHSH and CDR2 is LQKENI. The CDR3 here is CASSTLTRRDTQYF. The CDR3 DNA reads TGTGCCAGCTCAACCCTCACTAGAAGAGATACGCAGTACTTT. The full variable domain, its missing parts supplied by reference TRBV18 and TRBJ2-3, is NAGVMQNPRHLVRRRGQEARLRCSPMKGHSHVYWYRQLPEEGLKFMVYLQKENIIDESGMPKERFSAEFPKEGPSILRIQQVVRGDSAAYFCASSTLTRRDTQYFGPGTRLTVL.

This clonotype has at least ten counts. This rearrangement joins TRBV9 to TRBJ2-2; D remains ambiguous. CDR3 length: 15 amino acids. Germline V gives CDR1 SGDLS, CDR2 YYNGEE. The V end lost 0 bases, the J end lost 0 bases, and 6 bases lay between the germline ends. As DNA, the CDR3 is TGTGCCAGCAGCGTAGTTGCGTCGAACACCGGGGAGCTGTTTTTT. Amino acid sequence: CASSVVASNTGELFF.

Ten or more counts support this clonotype. V is TRBV5-1 and J is TRBJ2-3, with D maybe TRBD2 (6 bases). Germline V gene data show CDR1 as SGHRS and CDR2 as YFSETQ. CDR3 length: 16 amino acids. The V and J ends lost 0 bases and 0 bases respectively, with 11 bases between them. The CDR3 spells CASSLERATSTDTQYF. Written as DNA, the CDR3 is TGCGCCAGCAGCTTGGAGCGGGCGACTAGCACAGATACGCAGTATTTT.